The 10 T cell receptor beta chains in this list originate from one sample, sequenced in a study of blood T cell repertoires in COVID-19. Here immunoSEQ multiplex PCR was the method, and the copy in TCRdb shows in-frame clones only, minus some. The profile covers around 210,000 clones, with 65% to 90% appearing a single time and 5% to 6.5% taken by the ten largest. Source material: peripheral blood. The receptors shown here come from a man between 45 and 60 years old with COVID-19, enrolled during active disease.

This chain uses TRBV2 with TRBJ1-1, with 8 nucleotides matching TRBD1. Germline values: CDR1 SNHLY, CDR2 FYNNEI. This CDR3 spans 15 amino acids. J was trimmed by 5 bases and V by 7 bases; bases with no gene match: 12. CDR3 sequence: CASIRSQTGVTEAFF. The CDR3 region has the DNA TGTGCCAGCATTCGATCTCAGACAGGGGTAACTGAAGCTTTCTTT. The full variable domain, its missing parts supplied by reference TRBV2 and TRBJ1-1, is EPEVTQTPSHQVTQMGQEVILRCVPISNHLYFYWYRQILGQKVEFLVSFYNNEISEKSEIFDDQFSVERPDGSNFTLKIRSTKLEDSAMYFCASIRSQTGVTEAFFGQGTRLTVV.

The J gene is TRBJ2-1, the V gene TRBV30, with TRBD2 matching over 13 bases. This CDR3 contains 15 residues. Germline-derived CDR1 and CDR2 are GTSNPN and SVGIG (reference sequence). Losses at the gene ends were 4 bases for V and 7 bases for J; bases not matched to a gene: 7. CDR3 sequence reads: CAWNQLAGGPNEQFF. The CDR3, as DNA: TGTGCCTGGAATCAACTAGCGGGGGGGCCTAATGAGCAGTTCTTC.

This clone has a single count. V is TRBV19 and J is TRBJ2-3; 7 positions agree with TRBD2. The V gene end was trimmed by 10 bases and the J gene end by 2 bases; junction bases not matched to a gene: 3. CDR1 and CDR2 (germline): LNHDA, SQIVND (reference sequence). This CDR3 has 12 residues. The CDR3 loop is CATRGDTDTQYF. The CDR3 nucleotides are TGTGCCACTCGGGGGGACACAGATACGCAGTATTTT.

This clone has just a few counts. The CDR3 protein is CATSRGRSNTEAFF. CDR3 in DNA: TGTGCCACCAGCAGGGGCAGGTCGAACACTGAAGCTTTCTTT. The chain combines TRBV15 with TRBJ1-1; D is unclear. The germline gives CDR1 LNHNV, CDR2 YYDKDF (reference sequence). The CDR3 spans 14 residues. V gave up 3 bases and J gave up 1 base, with 9 bases separating them.

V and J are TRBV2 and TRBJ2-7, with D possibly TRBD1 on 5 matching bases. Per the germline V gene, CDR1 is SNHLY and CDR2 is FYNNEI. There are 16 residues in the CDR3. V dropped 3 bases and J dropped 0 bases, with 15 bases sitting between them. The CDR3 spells CASSEPEDTHSYEQYF. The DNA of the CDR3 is TGTGCCAGCAGTGAGCCAGAGGACACGCACTCCTACGAGCAGTACTTC.

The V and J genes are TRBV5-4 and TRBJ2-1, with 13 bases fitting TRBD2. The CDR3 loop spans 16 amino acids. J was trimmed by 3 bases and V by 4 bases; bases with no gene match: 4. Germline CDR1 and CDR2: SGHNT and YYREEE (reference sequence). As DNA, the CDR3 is TGTGCCAGCAGCCCGGGGACTAGCGGGATCTACAATGAGCAGTTCTTC. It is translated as CASSPGTSGIYNEQFF.

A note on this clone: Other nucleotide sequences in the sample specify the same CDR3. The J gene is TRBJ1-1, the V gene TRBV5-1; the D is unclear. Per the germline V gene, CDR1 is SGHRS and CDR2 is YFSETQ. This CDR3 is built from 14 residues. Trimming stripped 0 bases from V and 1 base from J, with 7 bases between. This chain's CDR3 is CASSLVGQNTEAFF. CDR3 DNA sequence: TGCGCCAGCAGCTTGGTTGGGCAGAACACTGAAGCTTTCTTT.

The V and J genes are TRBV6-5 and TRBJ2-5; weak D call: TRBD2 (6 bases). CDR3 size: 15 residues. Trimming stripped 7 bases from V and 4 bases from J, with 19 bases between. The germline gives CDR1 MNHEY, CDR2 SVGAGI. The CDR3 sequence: CASNRLGVGRETQYF. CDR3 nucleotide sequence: TGTGCCAGCAACCGACTAGGGGTAGGGCGAGAGACCCAGTACTTC.

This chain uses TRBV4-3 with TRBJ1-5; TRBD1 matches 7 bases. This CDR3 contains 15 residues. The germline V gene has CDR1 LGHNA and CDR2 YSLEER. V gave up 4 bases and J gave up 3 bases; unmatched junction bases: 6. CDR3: CASSLTTGNNQPQHF. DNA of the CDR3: TGCGCCAGCAGCCTTACGACAGGGAACAATCAGCCCCAGCATTTT.

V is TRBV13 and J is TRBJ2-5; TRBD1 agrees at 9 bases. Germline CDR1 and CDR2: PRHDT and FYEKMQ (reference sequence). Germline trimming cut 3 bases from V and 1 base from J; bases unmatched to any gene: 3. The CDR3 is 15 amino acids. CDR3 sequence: CASSFSTGGQETQYF. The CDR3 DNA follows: TGTGCCAGCAGCTTTTCGACAGGGGGCCAAGAGACCCAGTACTTC. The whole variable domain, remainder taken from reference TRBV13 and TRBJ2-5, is AAGVIQSPRHLIKEKRETATLKCYPIPRHDTVYWYQQGPGQDPQFLISFYEKMQSDKGSIPDRFSAQQFSDYHSELNMSSLELGDSALYFCASSFSTGGQETQYFGPGTRLLVL.